Presented here are 19 T cell receptor beta chains from one specimen sequenced in a study of T cell responses to AZD1222 COVID-19 vaccine. Data came from immunoSEQ multiplex PCR; TCRdb stores just in-frame clones and leaves some out. This table has some 170,000 clones, roughly nine tenths appearing once. The specimen was peripheral blood, collected 28 days after the second AZD1222 dose. The source is an adult who received the AZD1222 COVID-19 vaccine.

The rearrangement joins TRBV7-9 to TRBJ1-5; no clear D. The V end lost 2 bases, the J end lost 0 bases, and 11 bases lay between the germline ends. CDR1 and CDR2 (germline): SEHNR, FQNEAQ (reference sequence). CDR3 size: 16 residues. The CDR3 here is CASSLYQVYSNQPQHF. CDR3 nucleotides: TGTGCCAGCAGCTTATATCAGGTTTATAGCAATCAGCCCCAGCATTTT.

The chain couples TRBV25-1 to TRBJ1-2, with TRBD1 matching 9 bases. Germline V gene data show CDR1 as MGHDK and CDR2 as SYGVNS. This CDR3 region has 13 residues. Trimming at V came to 6 bases and at J to 5 bases, leaving 4 bases not matched to a gene. CDR3 bases: TGTGCCAGCAGCGACAGGGGGGATTATGGCTACACCTTC. Amino acids: CASSDRGDYGYTF.

This sequence joins TRBV7-2 and TRBJ2-3; tentative D call: TRBD1 (5 bases). CDR1 SGHTA and CDR2 FQGNSA come from the germline V gene. The CDR3 covers 14 residues. Trimming shortened V by 5 bases and J by 2 bases, and 11 bases separated the two germline ends. The CDR3 loop is CASSPGADTDTQYF. DNA for the CDR3: TGTGCCAGCAGCCCTGGGGCCGACACAGATACGCAGTATTTT. Combining the CDR3 with reference TRBV7-2 and TRBJ2-3 gives the whole variable domain GAGVSQSPSNKVTEKGKDVELRCDPISGHTALYWYRQSLGQGLEFLIYFQGNSAPDKSGLPSDRFSAERTGGSVSTLTIQRTQQEDSAVYLCASSPGADTDTQYFGPGTRLTVL.

V and J are TRBV9 and TRBJ1-3; 7 bases are shared with TRBD1. The CDR3 totals 13 residues. CDR1 and CDR2 from the germline V gene are SGDLS and YYNGEE. Trimming took 3 bases from V and 5 from J; bases not matched to a gene: 2. CDR3 region: CASSGTGRNTIYF. The CDR3 DNA sequence: TGTGCCAGCAGCGGGACAGGTCGAAACACCATATATTTT.

On this clone: One end of the junction is discordant with germline, which a read error may explain. The DNA for the CDR3 is TGTGCCAGCAGCATAACCGGGACCCCGTCGGATACGCAGTATTTT. Amino acid sequence: CASSITGTPSDTQYF. This sequence joins TRBV7-3 and TRBJ2-3; D could derive from TRBD1 or TRBD2 (5 bases each). The CDR3 is 15 residues long. Germline loops: CDR1 SGHTA, CDR2 FQGTGA.

The chain has TRBV9 and TRBJ1-2, with 8 bases identical to TRBD1. The germline CDR1 and CDR2 sequences are SGDLS and YYNGEE. The V segment lost 0 bases and the J segment 8 bases; nucleotides outside the gene matches: 6. This CDR3 comprises 14 residues. The CDR3 nucleotides read TGTGCCAGCAGCGTAGATAACAGGGGGGACGGCTACACCTTC. It yields the protein CASSVDNRGDGYTF.

The chain carries TRBV20-1 and TRBJ2-1, with D maybe TRBD2 (6 bases). Germline lookup yields CDR1 DFQATT and CDR2 SNEGSKA (reference sequence). The CDR3 contains 14 residues. Trimming stripped 3 bases from V and 3 bases from J, with 12 bases between. The CDR3 bases are TGCAGTGCTAGTGGAGGGACCCGCTACAATGAGCAGTTCTTC. Translated, it gives CSASGGTRYNEQFF.

The chain links TRBV27 to TRBJ1-5; unclear D gene. There are 17 residues in the CDR3. Trimming pared 2 bases from V and 2 bases from J, leaving 16 bases between. Germline CDR1 and CDR2: MNHEY and SMNVEV (reference sequence). For the CDR3, the DNA is TGTGCCAGCAGTTTAATCACAGTGCCCTTTGGCAATCAGCCCCAGCATTTT. Its translation is CASSLITVPFGNQPQHF.

The chain recombines TRBV6-2 or TRBV6-3 with TRBJ1-2; the match to TRBD1 covers 7 bases. V dropped 2 bases and J dropped 8; count of bases not matched to a gene: 5. CDR3 length: 13 residues. The V gene's germline CDR1 is MNHEY and CDR2 SVGEGT. The CDR3 DNA is TGTGCCAGCAGTTACCACGTCAGGGGGGGCTACACCTTC. Translating gives CASSYHVRGGYTF.

The chain couples TRBV6-2 or TRBV6-3 to TRBJ2-5; D perhaps matches TRBD2 (6 bases). Trimming pared 0 bases from V and 4 bases from J, leaving 12 bases between. CDR1 MNHEY and CDR2 SVGEGT come from the germline V gene. This CDR3 is 15 amino acids long. CDR3 sequence: CASSYSGGKGETQYF. The CDR3 nucleotides read TGTGCCAGCAGTTACTCGGGGGGTAAAGGAGAGACCCAGTACTTC.

The chain is built from TRBV6-2 or TRBV6-3 and TRBJ2-1; 14 bases agree with TRBD2. The CDR3 extends over 16 amino acids. With 2 bases clipped from V and 7 bases from J, the junction kept 4 bases outside the gene matches. Germline V CDR1 and CDR2: MNHEY, SVGEGT. The CDR3 nucleotides are TGTGCCAGCAGTTACAGACTAGCGGGGGGGCCAAATGAGCAGTTCTTC. Its translation: CASSYRLAGGPNEQFF.

The chain couples TRBV6-2 or TRBV6-3 to TRBJ2-2; tentative D call: TRBD1 (5 bases). The CDR3 length is 15 residues. The V end lost 2 bases, the J end lost 4 bases, and 11 bases lay between the germline ends. Per the germline V gene, CDR1 is MNHEY and CDR2 is SVGEGT. DNA of the CDR3: TGTGCCAGCAGTTACGTGGGGCTCAGCACCGGGGAGCTGTTTTTT. This encodes CASSYVGLSTGELFF.

The gene calls are TRBV10-3 and TRBJ2-5, with TRBD2 matching 9 bases. Germline V CDR1 and CDR2: ENHRY, SYGVKD. The CDR3 length is 18 residues. Germline trimming cut 3 bases from V and 4 bases from J; bases unmatched to any gene: 15. CDR3 region: CAISERASGVTPTETQYF. The CDR3 bases are TGTGCCATCAGTGAAAGGGCTAGCGGGGTCACCCCCACAGAGACCCAGTACTTC.

The CDR3 protein is CASSVDAGNYGYTF. The CDR3 nucleotides are TGTGCCAGCAGCGTAGATGCGGGGAACTATGGCTACACCTTC. The chain employs TRBV9 and TRBJ1-2; D gene ambiguous. Trimming stripped 0 bases from V and 2 bases from J, with 8 bases between. The CDR3 sequence is 14 residues long. Germline lookup yields CDR1 SGDLS and CDR2 YYNGEE.

This chain uses TRBV5-1 with TRBJ2-3, with D perhaps matching TRBD2 (5 bases). Germline values: CDR1 SGHRS, CDR2 YFSETQ. The CDR3 is 15 amino acids. V was pared by 0 bases and J by 4 bases, with 12 bases between. The CDR3 loop is CASSLAGTRPDTQYF. CDR3 nucleotide sequence: TGCGCCAGCAGCTTGGCAGGTACTAGGCCAGATACGCAGTATTTT.

The chain uses TRBV7-6 and TRBJ2-2, with D perhaps matching TRBD2 (5 bases). CDR1 and CDR2 (germline): SGHVS, FNYEAQ. V lost 5 bases, J lost 4 bases, and 17 bases lay in between. The CDR3 is 16 amino acids. CDR3 residues: CASSPAGRFPTGELFF. CDR3 in DNA: TGTGCCAGCAGCCCCGCGGGCCGGTTTCCCACCGGGGAGCTGTTTTTT.

The rearrangement joins TRBV5-4 to TRBJ1-2; perhaps TRBD1 as D (5 bases). The ends were cut back, 5 bases at V and 3 bases at J, with 14 bases in the middle. The CDR3 totals 14 residues. Germline-derived CDR1 and CDR2 are SGHNT and YYREEE (reference sequence). CDR3 sequence (DNA): TGTGCCAGCAGGAAATCCGGGGGACACTATGGCTACACCTTC. This sequence encodes CASRKSGGHYGYTF.

About this clone: Compared with germline, one end of the junction differs, possibly owing to a read error. The rearrangement joins TRBV7-6 to TRBJ2-5, with 14 bases that match TRBD2. Germline V gene sequence: CDR1 SGHVS, CDR2 FNYEAQ. The CDR3 is 17 residues long. CDR3 bases: TGTGCTAGCAGCTTGGGGGGACTAGCGGGAGTCGGGGAGACCCAGTACTTC. Encoded protein: CASSLGGLAGVGETQYF. The full variable domain, with the rest looked up from reference TRBV7-6 and TRBJ2-5, is GAGVSQSPRYKVTKRGQDVALRCDPISGHVSLYWYRQALGQGPEFLTYFNYEAQQDKSGLPNDRFSAERPEGSISTLTIQRTEQRDSAMYRCASSLGGLAGVGETQYFGPGTRLLVL.

The chain links TRBV29-1 to TRBJ1-1; D possibly corresponds to TRBD1 (5 bases). With 4 bases removed from V and 0 bases from J, the gap between germline ends came to 12 bases. The CDR3 is 14 amino acids. The V gene's germline CDR1 is SQVTM and CDR2 ANQGSEA. The CDR3 loop reads CSVGGRTMNTEAFF. The CDR3 coding sequence is TGCAGCGTTGGGGGACGGACCATGAACACTGAAGCTTTCTTT.